This TCR beta chain was obtained from a study of control samples from healthy donors and cancer patients. Trimming took 4 bases from V and 5 from J; bases not matched to a gene: 15. The CDR3 loop spans 19 amino acids. The germline V gene encodes CDR1 SGHNT and CDR2 YYREEE (reference sequence). TCRdb's copy holds only in-frame clones and misses some; the assay was immunoSEQ multiplex PCR. The sample shows about 100,000 clones, approximately 90% of them seen only once. The receptor's source is a man aged 25 to 45 in good health. This chain uses TRBV5-4 with TRBJ2-2; TRBD2 aligns across 12 bases. What was sequenced was blood. CDR3 sequence (DNA): TGTGCCAGCAGCCAGGGGGGGCTAGCGGGAGGGGTAAGGACCGGGGAGCTGTTTTTT. This gives the protein CASSQGGLAGGVRTGELFF.